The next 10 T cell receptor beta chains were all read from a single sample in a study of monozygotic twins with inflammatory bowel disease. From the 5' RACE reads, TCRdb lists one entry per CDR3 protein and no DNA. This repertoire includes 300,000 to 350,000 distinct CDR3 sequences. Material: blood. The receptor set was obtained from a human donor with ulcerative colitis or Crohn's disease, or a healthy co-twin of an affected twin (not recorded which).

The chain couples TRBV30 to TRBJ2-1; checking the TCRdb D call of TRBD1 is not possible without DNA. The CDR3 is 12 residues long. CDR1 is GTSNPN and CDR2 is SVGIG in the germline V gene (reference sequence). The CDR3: CAWSPGGVEQFF.

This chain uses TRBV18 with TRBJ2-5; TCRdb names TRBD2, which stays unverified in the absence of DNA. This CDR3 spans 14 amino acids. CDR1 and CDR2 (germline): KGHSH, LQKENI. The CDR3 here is CASSPLGLEETQYF.

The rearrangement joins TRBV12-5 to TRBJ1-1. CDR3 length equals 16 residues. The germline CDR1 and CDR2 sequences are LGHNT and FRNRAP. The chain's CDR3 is CASGLADGPMNTEAFF.

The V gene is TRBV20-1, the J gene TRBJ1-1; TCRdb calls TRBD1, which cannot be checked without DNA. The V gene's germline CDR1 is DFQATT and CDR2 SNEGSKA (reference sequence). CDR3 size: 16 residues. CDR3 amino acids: CSVFLTGTSTNTEAFF.

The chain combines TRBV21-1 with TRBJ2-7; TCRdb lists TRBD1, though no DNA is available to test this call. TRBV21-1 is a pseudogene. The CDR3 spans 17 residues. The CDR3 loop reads CASSKGSGQGRFGVQYF.

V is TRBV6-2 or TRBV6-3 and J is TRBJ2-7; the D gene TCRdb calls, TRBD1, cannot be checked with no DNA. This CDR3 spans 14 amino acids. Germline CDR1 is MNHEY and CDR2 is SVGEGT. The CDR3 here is CASRARGLVYEQYF.

The CDR3: CASSLTNIAAADTQYF. The rearrangement links TRBV7-9 to TRBJ2-3; TCRdb picks TRBD2, but there is no DNA to check that call. Germline CDR1 and CDR2: SEHNR and FQNEAQ (reference sequence). This CDR3 has 16 residues.

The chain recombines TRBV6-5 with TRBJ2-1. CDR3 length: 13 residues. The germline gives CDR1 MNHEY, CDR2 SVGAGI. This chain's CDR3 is CASSRIRENEQFF.

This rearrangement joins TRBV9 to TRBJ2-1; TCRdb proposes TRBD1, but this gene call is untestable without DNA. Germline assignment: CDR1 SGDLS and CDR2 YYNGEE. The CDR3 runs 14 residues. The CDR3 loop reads CASSATGRYNEQFF. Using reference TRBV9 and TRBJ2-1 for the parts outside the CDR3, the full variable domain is DSGVTQTPKHLITATGQRVTLRCSPRSGDLSVYWYQQSLDQGLQFLIQYYNGEERAKGNILERFSAQQFPDLHSELNLSSLELGDSALYFCASSATGRYNEQFFGPGTRLTVL.

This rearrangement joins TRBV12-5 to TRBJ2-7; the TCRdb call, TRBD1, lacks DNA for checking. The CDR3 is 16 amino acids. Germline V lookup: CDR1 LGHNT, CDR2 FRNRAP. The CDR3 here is CASGLAVTSVPYEQYF.